A selection of T cell receptor beta chains follows, all from one sample in a study of blood T cell repertoires in COVID-19. Here immunoSEQ multiplex PCR was the method, and the copy in TCRdb shows in-frame clones only, minus some. The repertoire has tens of thousands of clones, about 85% of them found once; the top ten carry about 5.3%. The sample was peripheral blood. The receptors originated from a man in his sixties or seventies with acute or convalescent COVID-19. Each CDR3 is given without its conserved first and last residue. Clone sizes are given selectively: once, few, many, or a class where the clone is expanded.

len,abundance,j_gene,v_gene,CDR3aa
11,-,TRBJ2-3,TRBV24-1,AIGTSGEDTQY
13,-,TRBJ1-1,TRBV5-1,ASSLAVRSDTEAF
11,-,TRBJ1-6,TRBV29-1,SVRDSSNSPLH
12,-,TRBJ1-6,TRBV5-1,ASSSGTANSPLH
12,once,TRBJ2-7,TRBV10-3,AISTTGQPYEQY
11,-,TRBJ2-1,TRBV2,ASSEGMSRGQF
13,-,TRBJ2-1,TRBV27,ASSFGDRFMYEQF
13,-,TRBJ1-2,TRBV2,ASSAGTGGTYGYT
13,-,TRBJ2-3,TRBV5-1,ASSLGGGSTDTQY
13,few,TRBJ2-1,TRBV15,ATSRPGQYYNEQF
15,-,TRBJ1-3,TRBV3-1/TRBV3-2,ASSQGGQTHSGNTIY
14,-,TRBJ1-4,TRBV28,ASSLTGGATNEKLF
14,once,TRBJ2-6,TRBV5-1,ASSLVGVSGANVLT
16,few,TRBJ2-5,TRBV2,ASSEGGASGGELKTQY
11,-,TRBJ1-1,TRBV29-1,SVVALGDTEAF
13,few,TRBJ1-2,TRBV19,ASSTRRTGGYGYT
14,-,TRBJ2-3,TRBV11-3,ASSPQAGSTTDTQY
15,-,TRBJ2-2,TRBV28,ASSTLRRASHTGELF
13,-,TRBJ2-7,TRBV7-9,ASSLHSGDSYEQY
12,-,TRBJ1-2,TRBV5-4,ASSQDRGTYGYT
10,-,TRBJ1-2,TRBV29-1,SVITGGDGYT
13,-,TRBJ2-1,TRBV11-1,ASSFGVGGYNEQF
12,-,TRBJ1-5,TRBV6-1,ASSDDRTRGPQH
15,-,TRBJ2-5,TRBV12-5,ASGLEGGARWQETQY
16,-,TRBJ2-1,TRBV19,ASSTKPKLAGEYNEQF
12,-,TRBJ2-5,TRBV3-1/TRBV3-2,ASRSGGALETQY
14,-,TRBJ1-2,TRBV6-4,ASSEQIGGSNYGYT
14,few,TRBJ1-6,TRBV3-1/TRBV3-2,ASSHLDRPSNSPLH
13,-,TRBJ2-1,TRBV5-1,ASSWTGGGANEQF
13,-,TRBJ1-2,TRBV5-1,ASSLPGQGIGGYT
14,-,TRBJ1-2,TRBV18,ASSPVFGGAGYGYT
13,-,TRBJ2-7,TRBV4-1,ASSQGQGLSYEQY
14,-,TRBJ1-1,TRBV19,ASSIGPNLGGSEAF
12,-,TRBJ1-1,TRBV10-3,AISESGDPAEAF
11,-,TRBJ2-1,TRBV7-2,ASSLVQLNEQF
13,-,TRBJ2-7,TRBV10-3,AISEITSGAHEQY
11,-,TRBJ1-1,TRBV18,ASSRERGTEAF
14,-,TRBJ1-2,TRBV3-1/TRBV3-2,ASSQGVLGGAYGYT
13,once,TRBJ2-5,TRBV28,ASSFRGGNQETQY
13,-,TRBJ2-2,TRBV5-4,ASSLWGGAPGELF
12,-,TRBJ2-5,TRBV18,ASSQSGAQETQY
11,-,TRBJ1-5,TRBV15,ATSRDPDQPQH
13,-,TRBJ2-2,TRBV11-2,ASSLQGARPGELF
16,-,TRBJ2-1,TRBV9,ASSVSLGFGTAYNEQF
10,-,TRBJ2-5,TRBV29-1,SGRAGAETQY
12,-,TRBJ2-2,TRBV5-6,ASRSGGNTGELF
12,-,TRBJ2-3,TRBV10-2,ASEPGRGIGTQY
13,-,TRBJ2-1,TRBV5-4,ASSFQRGGSGEQF
10,-,TRBJ2-1,TRBV5-8,ASSLIRAGQF
12,-,TRBJ1-2,TRBV6-2/TRBV6-3,ASSRTGSGYGYT
13,few,TRBJ1-3,TRBV2,ASSGPGGSGNTIY
13,-,TRBJ1-3,TRBV5-1,ASSMSNQPGNTIY